One and the same sample provided the 21 T cell receptor beta chains below, sequenced in a study of blood T cell repertoires in COVID-19. Produced via immunoSEQ multiplex PCR; TCRdb's table is partial and in-frame only. The data contain more than 40,000 clones, roughly 87% of them singletons. Material for sequencing was peripheral blood. Receptor source: a man in his sixties with acute or convalescent COVID-19.

Here the CDR3 reads CASSGTDQETQYF. The CDR3 bases are TGTGCCAGCAGCGGGACAGACCAAGAGACCCAGTACTTC. This chain uses TRBV6-2 or TRBV6-3 with TRBJ2-5; 7 nucleotides match TRBD1. The length of the CDR3 is 13 residues. V was clipped by 6 bases and J by 0 bases; unmatched bases: 1. Germline loops: CDR1 MNHEY, CDR2 SVGEGT.

The chain links TRBV6-5 to TRBJ2-2; tentatively, D is TRBD2 (5 bases). The CDR3 runs 15 residues. CDR1 and CDR2 from the germline V gene are MNHEY and SVGAGI. Trimming removed 5 bases from V and 5 bases from J, with 15 bases in between. The DNA of the CDR3 is TGTGCCAGCAGTCCGACGGGCCCGGGGACCGGGGAGCTGTTTTTT. Residues: CASSPTGPGTGELFF.

The chain combines TRBV9 with TRBJ1-1, with 7 bases aligning to TRBD1. The CDR3 is made up of 15 amino acids. J lost 0 bases, V lost 4 bases, and 6 bases had no gene match. CDR1 and CDR2 from the germline V gene are SGDLS and YYNGEE. The CDR3 bases are TGTGCCAGCAGCCCACGGACAGGAATGAACACTGAAGCTTTCTTT. Translating it yields CASSPRTGMNTEAFF.

The chain has TRBV2 and TRBJ2-2, with D maybe TRBD1 (6 bases). The V end lost 4 bases, the J end lost 5 bases, and 11 bases lay between the germline ends. Germline V gene data show CDR1 as SNHLY and CDR2 as FYNNEI. The CDR3 has 14 amino acids. CDR3 in DNA: TGTGCCAGCAGTGCAGGGGTAGGAACCGGGGAGCTGTTTTTT. It specifies CASSAGVGTGELFF.

The chain couples TRBV27 to TRBJ1-1; D may be TRBD1 (5 bases). Germline CDR1 reads MNHEY; CDR2 reads SMNVEV (reference sequence). V lost 4 bases and J lost 4, with 13 bases in between. The CDR3 runs to 14 residues. DNA for the CDR3: TGTGCCAGCAGTTCACGGACAAGAGGCACTGAAGCTTTCTTT. This sequence encodes CASSSRTRGTEAFF.

The V call is TRBV3-1 (or the pseudogene TRBV3-2), the J call TRBJ1-2; 9 positions match TRBD1. Germline loops: CDR1 LGHDT, CDR2 YNNKEL (reference sequence). V was clipped by 1 base and J by 6 bases; unmatched bases: 3. The CDR3 is made up of 14 amino acids. CDR3 in DNA: TGTGCCAGCAGCCAAGCACAGGGGGCGCATGGCTACACCTTC. Its translation: CASSQAQGAHGYTF.

V gene TRBV5-4 combines with J gene TRBJ1-6; 7 nucleotides line up with TRBD1. This CDR3 region has 16 residues. Trimming took 4 bases from V and 5 from J; bases not matched to a gene: 9. The germline V gene has CDR1 SGHNT and CDR2 YYREEE (reference sequence). CDR3 loop: CASSQEPQGHNSPLHF. The CDR3 region has the DNA TGTGCCAGCAGCCAGGAACCACAGGGGCATAATTCACCCCTCCACTTT.

This chain connects TRBV7-2 to TRBJ2-7; possible D gene TRBD1, 5 bases. The CDR3 spans 14 residues. Germline loops: CDR1 SGHTA, CDR2 FQGNSA. Trimming removed 2 bases at V and 3 bases at J, with 11 bases between. The CDR3 DNA reads as TGTGCCAGCAGCTTACAGGGTACAAGCTACGAGCAGTACTTC. This translates into CASSLQGTSYEQYF.

This clone turned up a few times. The V and J genes are TRBV7-9 and TRBJ2-1; 10 bases fit TRBD2. Losses at the gene ends were 5 bases for V and 7 bases for J; bases not matched to a gene: 11. Germline CDR1 and CDR2: SEHNR and FQNEAQ (reference sequence). The CDR3 extends over 16 amino acids. CDR3 amino acids: CASSAGLAGESNEQFF. DNA for the CDR3: TGTGCCAGCAGCGCCGGGCTAGCGGGGGAGTCAAATGAGCAGTTCTTC.

The V gene is TRBV7-9, the J gene TRBJ2-3; 9 bases line up with TRBD1. CDR1 and CDR2 (germline): SEHNR, FQNEAQ (reference sequence). V shed 6 bases, J shed 0 bases, and the junction held 1 base outside the gene matches. The CDR3 is 14 amino acids. In nucleotides, the CDR3 is TGTGCCAGCAGTGGGACAGGGAGCACAGATACGCAGTATTTT. Translation gives CASSGTGSTDTQYF.

The chain employs TRBV5-1 and TRBJ1-1; D is unclear. Germline-derived CDR1 and CDR2 are SGHRS and YFSETQ. Trimming pared 0 bases from V and 2 bases from J, leaving 8 bases between. CDR3 size: 14 residues. CDR3 sequence (DNA): TGCGCCAGCAGCTTGGGTACGGGAAACACTGAAGCTTTCTTT. Protein sequence: CASSLGTGNTEAFF.

J is TRBJ1-1 and V is TRBV12-5, with 8 bases fitting TRBD1. CDR1 is LGHNT and CDR2 is FRNRAP in the germline V gene. V lost 9 bases, J lost 6 bases, and 9 bases stayed unmatched. CDR3 length: 13 residues. The CDR3 sequence: CASAAGGYAEAFF. DNA for the CDR3: TGTGCTAGCGCAGCAGGGGGCTACGCTGAAGCTTTCTTT.

This chain connects TRBV28 to TRBJ1-2; 8 bases align to TRBD1. The trim removed 6 bases at V and 2 bases at J, leaving 8 bases unmatched. The CDR3 sequence is 15 residues long. CDR1 and CDR2 from the germline V gene are MDHEN and SYDVKM. The CDR3 here is CASSKTGTGNYGYTF. The CDR3 region has the DNA TGTGCCAGCAGCAAGACCGGGACAGGAAACTATGGCTACACCTTC.

V usage is TRBV19 and J usage is TRBJ1-2, with D possibly TRBD1 on 6 matching bases. Trimming took 5 bases from V and 2 from J, leaving 18 bases between them. CDR1 is LNHDA and CDR2 is SQIVND in the germline V gene (reference sequence). The CDR3 has 16 residues. CDR3 DNA: TGTGCCAGTAGTCCAGAGGGGGGGGTCCGGAACTATGGCTACACCTTC. Residues: CASSPEGGVRNYGYTF. The full variable domain, with the rest looked up from reference TRBV19 and TRBJ1-2, is DGGITQSPKYLFRKEGQNVTLSCEQNLNHDAMYWYRQDPGQGLRLIYYSQIVNDFQKGDIAEGYSVSREKKESFPLTVTSAQKNPTAFYLCASSPEGGVRNYGYTFGSGTRLTVV.

The J gene is TRBJ2-7, the V gene TRBV5-6, with 7 bases aligning to TRBD2. Trimming at V came to 4 bases and at J to 3 bases, leaving 13 bases not matched to a gene. The germline V gene has CDR1 SGHDT and CDR2 YYEEEE. This CDR3 has 16 residues. CDR3 DNA sequence: TGTGCCAGCAGCGGAGCCTGGGGCGGGGGAGACTACGAGCAGTACTTC. Protein product: CASSGAWGGGDYEQYF.

The V and J genes are TRBV7-8 and TRBJ1-2; D gene ambiguous. The CDR3 consists of 15 residues. From germline, CDR1 is SGHVS and CDR2 FQNEAQ. Trimming pared 1 base from V and 0 bases from J, leaving 9 bases between. CDR3 amino acids: CASSLGRPANYGYTF. The CDR3 nucleotides are TGTGCCAGCAGCTTAGGCCGCCCGGCTAACTATGGCTACACCTTC. The entire variable domain, with the rest obtained from reference TRBV7-8 and TRBJ1-2, is as follows: GAGVSQSPRYKVAKRGQDVALRCDPISGHVSLFWYQQALGQGPEFLTYFQNEAQLDKSGLPSDRFFAERPEGSVSTLKIQRTQQEDSAVYLCASSLGRPANYGYTFGSGTRLTVV.

This sequence joins TRBV11-2 and TRBJ1-4, with D possibly matching TRBD1 (5 bases). Trimming stripped 1 base from V and 6 bases from J, with 15 bases between. This CDR3 comprises 16 residues. CDR1 and CDR2 (germline): SGHAT, FQNNGV. The CDR3 coding sequence is TGTGCCAGCAGCTTAGTGACAGCACGACGGGATGAAAAACTGTTTTTT. It is translated as CASSLVTARRDEKLFF.

The chain is built from TRBV24-1 and TRBJ1-4; no reliable D call. The CDR3 length is 14 residues. Germline lookup yields CDR1 KGHDR and CDR2 SFDVKD. V was pared by 2 bases and J by 0 bases, with 3 bases between. As DNA, the CDR3 is TGTGCCACCAGTGATTCGGCAACTAATGAAAAACTGTTTTTT. Its protein is CATSDSATNEKLFF.

The chain recombines TRBV27 with TRBJ1-1; tentatively, D is TRBD1 (5 bases). Trimming pared 8 bases from V and 0 bases from J, leaving 13 bases between. This CDR3 is 14 amino acids long. Looked up from germline, CDR1 is MNHEY and CDR2 is SMNVEV (reference sequence). The CDR3 spells CASARGGMNTEAFF. For the CDR3, the DNA is TGTGCCAGCGCCCGGGGGGGGATGAACACTGAAGCTTTCTTT.

The V gene is TRBV18, the J gene TRBJ1-5; 8 nucleotides line up with TRBD1. With 6 bases clipped from V and 6 bases from J, the junction kept 4 bases outside the gene matches. The CDR3 contains 13 residues. The germline gives CDR1 KGHSH, CDR2 LQKENI. The CDR3 region is CASSLDRGQPQHF. The CDR3 region has the DNA TGTGCCAGCTCTCTCGACAGGGGTCAGCCCCAGCATTTT.

The chain couples TRBV5-1 to TRBJ2-3, with 7 positions matching TRBD1. CDR1 and CDR2 from the germline V gene are SGHRS and YFSETQ. Trimming at V came to 0 bases and at J to 5 bases, leaving 9 bases not matched to a gene. This CDR3 comprises 16 residues. This CDR3 is CASSLGATGVGDTQYF. The CDR3 nucleotides read TGCGCCAGCAGCTTGGGGGCAACAGGGGTCGGAGATACGCAGTATTTT.